This TCR beta chain was profiled in a study of CD8 T cells in Susac syndrome. Notes on the study in general: The study recognized that its TCR sequencing and HLA analysis covered a relatively small number of individuals.

Negative isolation was used for CD8+ and CD4+ T cells and FACS enrichment for TEMRA cells. On this clonotype itself: Its specificity is unknown.

This CDR3 contains 15 residues. Trimming took 6 bases from V and 7 from J; bases not matched to a gene: 10. Germline V lookup: CDR1 SQVTM, CDR2 ANQGSEA. Random hexamers were used to reverse transcribe an amount of about 0.5 to 1 ug RNA. Amplification of TCR beta CDR3 was carried out by immunoSEQ multiplex PCR, which covered 54 Vbeta and 13 Jbeta segments. Each CDR3 protein is one row after TCRdb ran MiXCR on the immunoSEQ multiplex PCR reads. The sample includes 15,000 to 20,000 distinct CDR3 sequences, approximately 95% of them seen just once. The source of this sequence is a human donor in good health. Sequencing used CD8+ T cells from PBMCs. The rearrangement uses TRBV29-1 and TRBJ2-1, with 12 nucleotides matching TRBD1. CDR3 residues: CSVIFWDRGQNEQFF. The CDR3 DNA reads as TGCAGCGTGATCTTCTGGGACAGGGGGCAAAATGAGCAGTTCTTC.